The 23 T cell receptor beta chains below were found in one sample sequenced in a study of regulatory T cells in long-lasting Graves disease. Arm-PCR with iRepertoire HTBI primers amplified the CDR3 regions for these TCR beta libraries. TCRdb itself ran the multiplex PCR reads through MiXCR, one entry per CDR3 protein. The sample includes some 220,000 distinct CDR3 sequences, less than 20% of them seen just once. Noted time point: newly diagnosed GD, antithyroid drugs for less than 3 months. The TCR library used RNA extracted from PBMCs. The sample also formed part of further work on T cells in Graves' hyperthyroidism and ophthalmopathy.

Sequencing used peripheral blood mononuclear cells (PBMCs), obtained at new diagnosis, from a patient treated with antithyroid drugs. The receptors originated from a woman aged 25-40 years with Graves disease.

This clonotype was recorded many times. The chain employs TRBV6-4 and TRBJ1-1; D perhaps matches TRBD1 (5 bases). The CDR3 has 14 amino acids. Germline CDR1 MRHNA, CDR2 SNTAGT. V was trimmed by 4 bases and J by 1 base, leaving 10 bases between them. The CDR3 DNA follows: TGTGCCAGCAGTGGCGGGACGGAGAACACTGAAGCTTTCTTT. This sequence encodes CASSGGTENTEAFF.

About this clonotype: A far larger clone is off by one base, so a read error is likely. This chain links TRBV5-5 with TRBJ2-3; a weak D match, TRBD2 (5 bases). Germline loops: CDR1 SGHKS, CDR2 YYEKEE (reference sequence). CDR3 length equals 14 residues. The CDR3 DNA reads TGTGCCAGCAGCTTGGAACTCGGAGGAGATACGAAGTATTTT. Its protein product is CASSLELGGDTKYF.

In its sample, this clonotype was seen many times. The chain is built from TRBV28 and TRBJ2-2; the D is unclear. Germline V gene lookup returns CDR1 MDHEN and CDR2 SYDVKM. The CDR3 runs to 17 residues. V lost 7 bases, J lost 1 base, and 19 bases lay in between. CDR3 loop: CASTSPPWKGNTGELFF. The DNA of the CDR3 is TGTGCCAGCACCTCACCTCCTTGGAAAGGGAACACCGGGGAGCTGTTTTTT.

Many counts were recorded for this clonotype. J is TRBJ2-7 and V is TRBV30; TRBD1 matches at 9 bases. The germline gives CDR1 GTSNPN, CDR2 SVGIG (reference sequence). J was trimmed by 1 base and V by 8 bases; bases with no gene match: 6. The length of the CDR3 is 13 residues. The CDR3 nucleotides read TGTGCCCAGGGAGGGACAGGGTCCTACGAGCAGTACTTC. This sequence encodes CAQGGTGSYEQYF.

By proportion, this clonotype is medium-sized (0.01 to 0.1%). The rearrangement links TRBV2 to TRBJ2-1; no clear D gene. Germline CDR1 SNHLY, CDR2 FYNNEI. The CDR3 spans 17 residues. The germline V and J ends were trimmed by 4 bases and 1 base, with 17 bases remaining between them. The CDR3 here is CASSGALLAQSYNEQFF. The CDR3 DNA reads TGTGCCAGCAGTGGGGCCCTCCTTGCCCAATCCTACAATGAGCAGTTCTTC.

This clonotype was detected ten times or more. The chain is built from TRBV7-8 and TRBJ1-5, with TRBD1 as a possible D gene (6 bases). Trimming left V 0 bases short and J 4 bases short, with 10 bases between. The CDR3 covers 15 residues. Germline assignment: CDR1 SGHVS and CDR2 FQNEAQ. CDR3 sequence: CASSLAGTRNQPQHF. In nucleotides, the CDR3 is TGTGCCAGCAGCTTAGCCGGGACAAGGAATCAGCCCCAGCATTTT.

In its sample, this clonotype was seen a few times. The chain combines TRBV9 with TRBJ1-4; D uncertain. This CDR3 is built from 13 residues. CDR1 SGDLS and CDR2 YYNGEE come from the germline V gene. Trimming took 0 bases from V and 6 from J, leaving 6 bases between them. The CDR3 DNA reads as TGTGCCAGCAGCGTAGCGATAGATGAAAAACTGTTTTTT. Amino acids: CASSVAIDEKLFF.

The chain employs TRBV6-1 and TRBJ2-3; the match to TRBD2 covers 13 bases. J gave up 4 bases and V 8 bases, and 12 bases lay outside the gene matches. The CDR3 has 17 residues. Germline values: CDR1 MNHNS, CDR2 SASEGT. Here the CDR3 DNA reads TGTGCCAGCTCCCCAAGCCGACTAGCGGGGGGTCCAGATACGCAGTATTTT. As protein: CASSPSRLAGGPDTQYF.

The rearrangement links TRBV12-3 or TRBV12-4 to TRBJ2-6, with D perhaps TRBD2 (6 bases). The length of the CDR3 is 14 residues. V was pared by 7 bases and J by 7 bases, with 14 bases between. The CDR3 region is CASTAPGDANVLTF. The CDR3 DNA sequence: TGTGCCAGCACAGCACCGGGGGACGCCAACGTCCTGACTTTC.

CDR3 residues: CASSVGDEQYF. CDR3 nucleotides: TGTGCCAGCAGCGTAGGAGACGAGCAGTACTTC. The V gene is TRBV9, the J gene TRBJ2-7; D gene unclear. CDR1 and CDR2 from the germline V gene are SGDLS and YYNGEE. The V gene lost 0 bases and the J gene lost 5 bases, with 3 bases spanning the gap. The CDR3 consists of 11 residues.

This clonotype was found many times. The chain joins TRBV28 to TRBJ2-7, with unresolved D. V dropped 2 bases and J dropped 9 bases, with 20 bases sitting between them. Germline CDR1 reads MDHEN; CDR2 reads SYDVKM. The CDR3 loop spans 15 amino acids. Here the CDR3 reads CASSLGLTDRNPQYF. The CDR3 region has the DNA TGTGCCAGCAGTTTAGGATTGACTGACCGTAATCCGCAGTACTTC.

As to this clonotype: This likely came from a read error, as a far larger clone is one base away. The chain carries TRBV27 and TRBJ2-7, with a weak D call TRBD1 (6 bases). Germline CDR1 reads MNHEY; CDR2 reads SMNVEV (reference sequence). There are 15 residues in the CDR3. Trimming took 5 bases from V and 0 from J, leaving 14 bases between them. CDR3 coding DNA: TGTGCCAGCAGTGAGCCCCCGACAGGCTCCTACGAGCAGTACTTC. It encodes CASSEPPTGSYEQYF.

Many counts were recorded for this clonotype. The chain recombines TRBV11-3 with TRBJ2-5; 8 nucleotides align to TRBD1. The CDR3 is made up of 14 amino acids. V lost 7 bases, J lost 5 bases, and 9 bases stayed unmatched. Germline V lookup: CDR1 SGHNT, CDR2 YENEEA. The chain's CDR3 is CASTRIQGAETQYF. CDR3 DNA: TGTGCCAGCACCCGAATTCAGGGGGCTGAGACCCAGTACTTC.

This clonotype has ten or more counts. This chain joins TRBV2 and TRBJ1-1, with 12 bases identical to TRBD1. Trimming at V came to 7 bases and at J to 3 bases, leaving 3 bases not matched to a gene. The germline CDR1 and CDR2 sequences are SNHLY and FYNNEI. The CDR3 length is 14 residues. The CDR3 sequence is CASKGQGAHTEAFF. As DNA, the CDR3 is TGTGCCAGCAAGGGACAGGGGGCACACACTGAAGCTTTCTTT.

This clonotype has only a few counts. The chain combines TRBV12-3 or TRBV12-4 with TRBJ2-1, with 7 bases lining up with TRBD2. V shed 5 bases and J 7 bases; nucleotides not matched to a gene: 11. The CDR3 spans 15 residues. Here the CDR3 DNA reads TGTGCCAGCAGTCTGGGGCTAGCGGCGGGGAATGAGCAGTTCTTC. It codes for CASSLGLAAGNEQFF.

This clonotype has ten or more counts. The chain is built from TRBV20-1 and TRBJ2-1, with 9 positions matching TRBD1. Germline V lookup: CDR1 DFQATT, CDR2 SNEGSKA (reference sequence). This CDR3 has 15 residues. After removal of 6 bases from V and 6 bases from J, the junction contained 12 bases not matched to a gene. CDR3: CSASKQGALPNEQFF. The CDR3 nucleotides read TGCAGTGCCTCGAAACAGGGGGCCCTTCCCAATGAGCAGTTCTTC.

V and J are TRBV6-4 and TRBJ2-1; D perhaps matches TRBD2 (5 bases). With 6 bases removed from V and 6 bases from J, the gap between germline ends came to 21 bases. The CDR3 is made up of 16 amino acids. Germline assignment: CDR1 MRHNA and CDR2 SNTAGT. The DNA of the CDR3 is TGTGCCAGCAGCCGACTGCCGGGGTTAGAGGGCAATGAGCAGTTCTTC. Its protein is CASSRLPGLEGNEQFF.

The V and J genes are TRBV5-1 and TRBJ2-2; 8 bases map to TRBD2. Germline trimming cut 4 bases from V and 6 bases from J; bases unmatched to any gene: 11. The CDR3 loop spans 16 amino acids. Germline CDR1 is SGHRS and CDR2 is YFSETQ. This CDR3 is CASSPLAGTRAGELFF. The CDR3 DNA follows: TGCGCCAGCAGCCCGTTAGCGGGAACGAGGGCCGGGGAGCTGTTTTTT.

The table lists this clonotype with many counts. V usage is TRBV12-3 or TRBV12-4 and J usage is TRBJ1-5; possibly TRBD1 for D (5 bases). V was pared by 7 bases and J by 3 bases, with 13 bases between. The CDR3 covers 14 residues. CDR3 coding DNA: TGTGCCAGCACCCCCGGGGGACCCAATCAGCCCCAGCATTTT. Encoded protein: CASTPGGPNQPQHF.

This clonotype has ten or more counts. The CDR3 DNA follows: TGTGCCAGCAGCGTAGGCCCTAGTTCGTACAATGAGCAGTTCTTC. Translation gives CASSVGPSSYNEQFF. The genes are TRBV9 and TRBJ2-1, with unresolved D. Deletions cut 0 bases from V and 4 bases from J, with 11 bases between. Germline V CDR1 and CDR2: SGDLS, YYNGEE. The CDR3 is 15 residues long.

The genes are TRBV29-1 and TRBJ2-1; 9 bases match TRBD2. From germline, CDR1 is SQVTM and CDR2 ANQGSEA. This CDR3 spans 14 amino acids. V was pared by 5 bases and J by 6 bases, with 8 bases of the junction left unmatched. CDR3 sequence reads: CSVLAGASSNEQFF. The CDR3 coding sequence is TGCAGCGTTTTAGCGGGAGCCTCTAGCAATGAGCAGTTCTTC.

This clonotype was counted at least ten times. The CDR3 region is CASSPWGNEDIQYF. CDR3 sequence (DNA): TGTGCCAGCAGCCCCTGGGGGAATGAAGACATTCAGTACTTC. This rearrangement joins TRBV7-3 to TRBJ2-4; D assignment may be TRBD1 or TRBD2 (5 bases each). V lost 5 bases, J lost 8 bases, and 16 bases lay in between. This CDR3 is 14 amino acids long. From germline, CDR1 is SGHTA and CDR2 FQGTGA.

As concerns this clonotype: Being one base from a much bigger clone, this may be a read error. The chain uses TRBV20-1 and TRBJ1-6, with 8 bases fitting TRBD1. This CDR3 region has 12 residues. CDR1 DFQATT and CDR2 SNEGSKA come from the germline V gene (reference sequence). DNA of the CDR3: TGCAGTGCTAAGACAGGGGTTTCACCCCTCCAGTTT. It translates to CSAKTGVSPLQF.